This T cell receptor beta chain stems from a study of shared clonotypes between healthy human individuals (dated by TCRdb to the early 2020s). For context, the study as a whole: The cohort comprised a couple of women and a few men aged 18 to 49 years. For each donor, CD4 naive and CD4 memory were each run on three plates, CD8 naive on two plates, and CD8 memory on one plate. To estimate repertoire size and how much clonotype sharing occurs between individuals, the study deeply sequenced the blood TCR repertoires of a handful of healthy adults. Different laboratories and diverse techniques were used to prepare libraries and sequence TCR repertoires, to increase sequencing depth and limit assay-specific biases. Per donor, leukapheresis produced somewhere between about 0.8 and 9.5 billion PBMCs. General study outcomes and caveats: Pairwise subsampling led to the expectation that sequencing depth would affect the degree of clonotype sharing among donors. Estimated clonotype richness was generally larger for naive than for memory subsets. Because the study included a small number of donors, the genetic and exposure-history diversity represented was limited. Rarefaction of sorted-subset datasets indicated incomplete sequencing despite the large sequencing depth. Compared with non-shared clonotypes, clonotypes shared by all four sorted-subset donors had higher generation probabilities. Only blood was sampled, and tissue TCR repertoires likely differ from those in blood. Sharing across a few donors was observed for approximately 5% of naive CD4, less than 4% of naive CD8, roughly 2.3% of memory CD4, and over 0.3% of memory CD8 clonotypes.

Details on this clone: Its binding antigen is unknown. No qualities accompany the bases; no much larger clone lies one base away. The same CDR3 is also encoded by other DNA sequences in this sample.

TCR CDR3 regions were amplified from genomic DNA by multiplex PCR using the deep immunoSEQ assay. For each cell subset, the extracted genomic DNA was distributed evenly across all wells of several immunoSEQ 96-well plates, and each plate served as one replicate. For sorted subsets, each replicate PCR was loaded with about 200 ng genomic DNA, equivalent to 30,000 or so T cell genomes. Purified libraries were measured with a Qubit 3.0 fluorometer, size-checked on a Bioanalyzer 2100, and measured again with the KAPA Library Quantification kit. A separate single-read 150-cycle Illumina NextSeq 550 flow cell was used to sequence each immunoSEQ 96-well plate. For the original study's pipeline: Because the immunoSEQ output held only junctional sequences and lacked quality scores, the filtering could not match the filtering applied to full-length reads. To assign V/J genes and CDR3, sequences were annotated against IMGT germline references using PyIR, a Python wrapper for IgBLAST v1.9. Reads were filtered out if the reads had weak V/J assignments (E-value above 1e-6), no CDR3, stop codons, out-of-frame junctions, or ambiguous translated residues. V3J clonotypes were defined as sequences sharing an identical inferred V gene, J gene, and CDR3 amino acid sequence. To compute the percentage overlap between repertoires, the number of shared unique clonotypes was divided by the size of the smaller repertoire. RTK rarefaction, the Chao1 estimator, and Recon v2.1 estimates of unobserved clonotypes were used to assess repertoire richness. For all TCRbeta clonotypes obtained by the gDNA method from a few donors, generation probabilities were computed with OLGA. Imported from immuneACCESS, the table was reduced by TCRdb to in-frame sequences with V and J called. These copies leave out some clones; in studies compared against another copy, an unresolved V gene accounts for under half, and the cause of the remainder is not known. D and trimming come from the DNA, and the V and J calls and clone size come from that table. The sample table contains around 700,000 clones; only one count was recorded for about three quarters of them. The top ten hold roughly 1.9% of the sample.

The donors were healthy, HIV-negative adults who had no recently reported acute infections or vaccinations. Every donor was a Caucasian adult living in Nashville, Tennessee, USA. CD4+ T cells were enriched by magnetic negative selection, after which naive cells were positively selected on CD45RA and the negative fraction was taken as the memory subset. Blood was obtained by leukapheresis, after which PBMCs were separated by Ficoll-Histopaque density gradient centrifugation and cryopreserved in liquid nitrogen vapor phase. Purity and quantity of every magnetically sorted T cell population were checked by analytical flow cytometry. From each sorted fraction, genomic DNA was isolated and quantified by UV absorbance on a Nanodrop 2000c. The CDR3 covers 10 residues, taking in both the cysteine and the phenylalanine. Of all the DNA, just the CDR3 is kept, 30 bases in frame from base 1. V loses 1 base of germline sequence and J loses 7 bases, and the interval between the two ends is 4 bases. For CDR1 and CDR2, the germline V gene (reference sequence) lists DFQATT and SNEGSKA.

Source material: memory CD4+ T cells sorted from blood. The cell subset or site label of this sample denotes: CD45RA-negative fraction. The rearrangement joined TRBV20-1 to TRBJ1-1, with the D gene uncertain. This receptor was identified in a woman aged 25 to 39 in good health. The encoded CDR3 is CSARGLEAFF. The DNA sequence is given as TGCAGTGCTAGAGGACTTGAAGCTTTCTTT.